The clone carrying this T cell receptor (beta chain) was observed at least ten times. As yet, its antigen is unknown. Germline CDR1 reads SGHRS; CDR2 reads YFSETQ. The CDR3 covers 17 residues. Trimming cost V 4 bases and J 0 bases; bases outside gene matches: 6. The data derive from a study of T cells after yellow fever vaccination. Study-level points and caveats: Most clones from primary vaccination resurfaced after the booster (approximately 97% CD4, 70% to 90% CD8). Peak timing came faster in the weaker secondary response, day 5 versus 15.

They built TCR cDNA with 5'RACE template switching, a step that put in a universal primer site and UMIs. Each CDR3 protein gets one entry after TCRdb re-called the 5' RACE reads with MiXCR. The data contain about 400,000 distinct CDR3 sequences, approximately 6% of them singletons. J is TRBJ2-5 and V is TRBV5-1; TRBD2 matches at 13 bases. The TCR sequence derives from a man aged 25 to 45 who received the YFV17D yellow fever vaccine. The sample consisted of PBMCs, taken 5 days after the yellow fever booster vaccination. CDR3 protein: CASSTGLAGKHQETQYF. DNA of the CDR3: TGCGCCAGCAGCACGGGACTAGCGGGAAAGCACCAAGAGACCCAGTACTTC.